Below, 20 T cell receptor beta chains from the same sample are listed, as sequenced in a study of cytomegalovirus exposure and HLA in healthy donors. 13 Jbeta primers and 60 Vbeta primers were used for the PCR. Here immunoSEQ multiplex PCR was the method, and the copy in TCRdb shows in-frame clones only, minus some. Of 150,000 to 200,000 clones listed, 77% are singletons. Sequencing input: PBMCs. Receptors were obtained from a woman between 25 and 40 years old in good health and CMV-seronegative.

The gene calls are TRBV30 and TRBJ1-1; D is uncertain. Between the trimmed V and J ends, which lost 4 bases and 7 bases, there was a span of 10 bases. Per the germline V gene, CDR1 is GTSNPN and CDR2 is SVGIG (reference sequence). This CDR3 contains 11 residues. For the CDR3, the DNA is TGTGCCTGGAAGAGAGCTTGTGAAGCTTTCTTT. Its translation: CAWKRACEAFF.

The V and J genes are TRBV19 and TRBJ2-3, with 7 positions matching TRBD2. J was trimmed by 0 bases and V by 3 bases; bases with no gene match: 3. CDR1 and CDR2 (germline): LNHDA, SQIVND (reference sequence). The CDR3 spans 15 residues. The CDR3 spells CASSISGSSTDTQYF. For the CDR3, the DNA is TGTGCCAGTAGTATTAGCGGGTCTAGCACAGATACGCAGTATTTT.

This clone has only one observation. This chain connects TRBV15 to TRBJ1-1; a possible D gene is TRBD1 (6 bases). V lost 6 bases and J 1 base, leaving 9 bases between the germline ends. Germline assignment: CDR1 LNHNV and CDR2 YYDKDF (reference sequence). The CDR3 loop spans 13 amino acids. CDR3 protein: CATSTGPNTEAFF. The CDR3, as DNA: TGTGCCACCAGTACAGGGCCGAACACTGAAGCTTTCTTT.

J is TRBJ1-1 and V is TRBV7-9; 9 positions agree with TRBD1. CDR3 length: 15 residues. Germline CDR1 is SEHNR and CDR2 is FQNEAQ (reference sequence). V was pared by 2 bases and J by 11 bases, with 12 bases of the junction left unmatched. This CDR3 is CASSLREIPGTGAFF. The CDR3 coding sequence is TGTGCCAGCAGCTTAAGGGAAATCCCCGGGACAGGGGCTTTCTTT.

This CDR3 is CASSLARGGLLANYGYTF. CDR3 coding DNA: TGCGCCAGCAGCCTGGCCCGAGGAGGGTTATTAGCTAACTATGGCTACACCTTC. The rearrangement links TRBV5-1 to TRBJ1-2; the D is unclear. Germline lookup yields CDR1 SGHRS and CDR2 YFSETQ. The CDR3 covers 18 residues. Between the trimmed V and J ends, which lost 4 bases and 0 bases, there was a span of 22 bases.

This clone was found a few times. The chain recombines TRBV7-9 with TRBJ2-1, with TRBD1 matching 7 bases. V lost 1 base and J lost 8; bases outside the gene matches: 17. The CDR3 covers 18 residues. Germline CDR1 and CDR2: SEHNR and FQNEAQ (reference sequence). CDR3 DNA: TGTGCCAGCAGCTTAGACAGGGGATTCAAGGGATCTTTCGATGAGCAGTTCTTC. Residues: CASSLDRGFKGSFDEQFF.

This clone was seen a handful of times. This rearrangement joins TRBV7-9 to TRBJ2-7, with 7 bases that match TRBD1. Germline loops: CDR1 SEHNR, CDR2 FQNEAQ (reference sequence). The CDR3 runs to 14 residues. V shed 0 bases and J 2 bases; nucleotides not matched to a gene: 1. The CDR3 spells CASSLAGQTYEQYF. The CDR3 coding sequence is TGTGCCAGCAGCTTAGCGGGACAGACCTACGAGCAGTACTTC.

The chain links TRBV27 to TRBJ1-5; no clear D gene. Germline lookup yields CDR1 MNHEY and CDR2 SMNVEV (reference sequence). The CDR3 runs 16 residues. V was trimmed by 5 bases and J by 3 bases, leaving 17 bases between them. Here the CDR3 reads CASSHLPPGLNQPQHF. CDR3 DNA sequence: TGTGCCAGCAGTCATCTCCCCCCCGGACTCAATCAGCCCCAGCATTTT.

Worth noting for this clone: Germline and junction disagree at one end, which may indicate a read error. The chain has TRBV13 and TRBJ2-7, with TRBD2 as a possible D gene (5 bases). The germline V gene has CDR1 PRHDT and CDR2 FYEKMQ (reference sequence). The CDR3 loop spans 17 amino acids. The CDR3 reads CASSYYLDSPSSYGQYF. The CDR3 DNA reads as TGTGCCAGCAGCTACTATTTGGACTCCCCGAGCTCCTACGGGCAGTACTTC.

In the case of this clone: Sequence at one end of the junction differs from germline and may be a read error. The CDR3 is CANSPSTGANQPQHF. Written as DNA, the CDR3 is TGCGCCAACAGCCCCTCCACAGGGGCTAATCAGCCCCAGCATTTT. The chain uses TRBV5-1 and TRBJ1-5; the match to TRBD1 covers 7 bases. There are 15 residues in the CDR3. Germline V gene data show CDR1 as SGHRS and CDR2 as YFSETQ.

The table lists this clone with a count of one. The CDR3, as DNA: TGTGCCAGCAGCCCATTTCTGGGACTAGCGTCTCCAGACCCGTCGGAGACCCAGTACTTC. Residues: CASSPFLGLASPDPSETQYF. The V and J genes are TRBV21-1 and TRBJ2-5; TRBD2 is the table's D call and was not checked against the DNA. TRBV21-1 is given as a pseudogene. This CDR3 contains 20 residues.

The gene calls are TRBV5-1 and TRBJ2-7; tentative D call: TRBD1 (6 bases). The germline gives CDR1 SGHRS, CDR2 YFSETQ. The CDR3 runs to 15 residues. Trimming shortened V by 0 bases and J by 0 bases, and 10 bases separated the two germline ends. The CDR3 sequence: CASSLDQGTSYEQYF. The CDR3 coding sequence is TGCGCCAGCAGCTTGGATCAGGGGACCTCCTACGAGCAGTACTTC.

A few counts support this clone. This chain connects TRBV19 to TRBJ2-5, with 8 bases matching TRBD2. V lost 6 bases to trimming and J lost 5 bases; unmatched junction nucleotides: 11. CDR3 length: 15 residues. Germline V gene lookup returns CDR1 LNHDA and CDR2 SQIVND (reference sequence). The CDR3: CASRPGLGGRETQYF. The CDR3 coding sequence is TGTGCCAGTAGACCGGGACTAGGAGGGAGGGAGACCCAGTACTTC.

The chain couples TRBV5-1 to TRBJ2-3; no clear D gene. The length of the CDR3 is 14 residues. CDR1 is SGHRS, CDR2 YFSETQ, per germline. V was clipped by 3 bases and J by 4 bases, with 12 bases between them. The CDR3 region is CASSSVESADTQYF. The CDR3 DNA reads TGCGCCAGCAGCTCGGTGGAGTCAGCAGATACGCAGTATTTT.

V is TRBV19 and J is TRBJ2-7; D not resolved. Germline V gives CDR1 LNHDA, CDR2 SQIVND (reference sequence). V was cut by 1 base and J by 0 bases, with 7 bases left in between. The CDR3 is 14 residues long. The CDR3 DNA sequence: TGTGCCAGTAGTATAGTGTCTCGCTCCTACGAGCAGTACTTC. Its translation: CASSIVSRSYEQYF.

This chain joins TRBV4-1 and TRBJ2-1; the D is unclear. CDR3 size: 14 residues. V lost 1 base, J lost 8 bases, and 12 bases lay in between. Germline loops: CDR1 MGHRA, CDR2 YSYEKL. The DNA of the CDR3 is TGCGCCAGCAGCCAAGTCCCACTCCTCTATGAGCAGTTCTTC. This sequence encodes CASSQVPLLYEQFF.

For this clone: Other DNA variants within this sample encode the same CDR3. The chain recombines TRBV28 with TRBJ2-7; 7 bases are a match to TRBD1. The CDR3 loop spans 14 amino acids. After removal of 5 bases from V and 2 bases from J, the junction contained 6 bases not matched to a gene. The V gene's germline CDR1 is MDHEN and CDR2 SYDVKM. CDR3 amino acids: CASSLPGQPYEQYF. CDR3 bases: TGTGCCAGCAGTCTTCCGGGACAGCCCTACGAGCAGTACTTC.

Here the CDR3 DNA reads TGTGCCAGTAGTACATGGACAGGGAACACTGAAGCTTTCTTT. It specifies CASSTWTGNTEAFF. The chain employs TRBV19 and TRBJ1-1; 7 nucleotides agree with TRBD1. V lost 4 bases, J lost 1 base, and 3 bases stayed unmatched. This CDR3 is built from 14 residues. CDR1 and CDR2 (germline): LNHDA, SQIVND (reference sequence). The whole variable domain, remainder taken from reference TRBV19 and TRBJ1-1, is DGGITQSPKYLFRKEGQNVTLSCEQNLNHDAMYWYRQDPGQGLRLIYYSQIVNDFQKGDIAEGYSVSREKKESFPLTVTSAQKNPTAFYLCASSTWTGNTEAFFGQGTRLTVV.

V gene TRBV30 combines with J gene TRBJ2-1, with D possibly being TRBD2 (6 bases). The CDR3 length is 14 residues. Trimming shortened V by 3 bases and J by 8 bases, and 17 bases separated the two germline ends. Germline-derived CDR1 and CDR2 are GTSNPN and SVGIG (reference sequence). CDR3 sequence reads: CAWSLFPGTYEQFF. The CDR3 region has the DNA TGTGCCTGGAGCCTTTTCCCCGGGACTTATGAGCAGTTCTTC.

The rearrangement joins TRBV7-2 to TRBJ2-1; weak D call: TRBD2 (6 bases). This CDR3 comprises 14 residues. V lost 0 bases and J lost 7, with 10 bases in between. Looked up from germline, CDR1 is SGHTA and CDR2 is FQGNSA. The CDR3 nucleotides are TGTGCCAGCAGCTTAGCGGGGAGGACTAATGAGCAGTTCTTC. Translated, it gives CASSLAGRTNEQFF.